Shown below are 30 T cell receptor beta chains from a single sample sequenced in a study of blood T cell repertoires in COVID-19. Profiled with immunoSEQ multiplex PCR; TCRdb holds only in-frame clones, not every one. The table shows 140,000 or so clones, with about 80% occurring only once. Sequencing was performed on peripheral blood. These receptors were taken from a human donor in a cohort sampled during active COVID-19.

This clone was seen only a few times. The CDR3 spells CSAGLAHTGELFF. The CDR3 coding sequence is TGCAGCGCGGGACTAGCCCACACCGGGGAGCTGTTTTTT. V usage is TRBV29-1 and J usage is TRBJ2-2; 9 positions agree with TRBD2. Germline trimming cut 7 bases from V and 3 bases from J; bases unmatched to any gene: 3. The CDR3 runs to 13 residues. Germline CDR1 reads SQVTM; CDR2 reads ANQGSEA.

The chain links TRBV13 to TRBJ2-7, with 7 bases lining up with TRBD2. Unmatched junction bases numbered 12, after V lost 3 bases and J lost 4 bases. CDR1 and CDR2 from the germline V gene are PRHDT and FYEKMQ (reference sequence). This CDR3 is 16 amino acids long. In DNA form, the CDR3 reads TGTGCCAGCAGCTTTCACCAGCGGGGTCGGTCTTACGAGCAGTACTTC. Its translation is CASSFHQRGRSYEQYF.

The chain couples TRBV7-8 to TRBJ2-3, with 11 nucleotides matching TRBD2. Germline V gene sequence: CDR1 SGHVS, CDR2 FQNEAQ. This CDR3 is built from 16 residues. V lost 2 bases and J lost 1; bases outside the gene matches: 2. Written as DNA, the CDR3 is TGTGCCAGCAGCTTACAGGGACTAGCGGGCACAGATACGCAGTATTTT. It encodes CASSLQGLAGTDTQYF.

This clone was detected a few times. The chain employs TRBV27 and TRBJ1-3; TRBD1 matches 11 bases. This CDR3 has 18 residues. V lost 4 bases and J lost 0; bases outside the gene matches: 8. Germline V gene lookup returns CDR1 MNHEY and CDR2 SMNVEV (reference sequence). DNA for the CDR3: TGTGCCAGCAGTTGCCGGACAGGGGGCTCCTACTCTGGAAACACCATATATTTT. Translating gives CASSCRTGGSYSGNTIYF.

This rearrangement joins TRBV18 to TRBJ2-2, with D perhaps matching TRBD2 (5 bases). The germline gives CDR1 KGHSH, CDR2 LQKENI. This CDR3 comprises 16 residues. V was trimmed by 1 base and J by 4 bases, leaving 13 bases between them. DNA of the CDR3: TGTGCCAGCTCACCACGGGTCGGGGAAGTCACCGGGGAGCTGTTTTTT. It is translated as CASSPRVGEVTGELFF.

The chain couples TRBV5-4 to TRBJ2-5; 8 bases are a match to TRBD2. This CDR3 contains 17 residues. The germline gives CDR1 SGHNT, CDR2 YYREEE (reference sequence). V trimming: 6 bases; J trimming: 2 bases; junction bases outside the gene matches: 15. CDR3 amino acids: CASTPQGLAGFQETQYF. The CDR3 region has the DNA TGTGCCAGCACACCCCAGGGGCTAGCGGGTTTTCAAGAGACCCAGTACTTC.

This chain joins TRBV3-1 (or the pseudogene TRBV3-2) and TRBJ1-6, with a weak D call TRBD1 (5 bases). Per the germline V gene, CDR1 is LGHDT and CDR2 is YNNKEL (reference sequence). This CDR3 is 17 amino acids long. Trimming shortened V by 1 base and J by 2 bases, and 12 bases separated the two germline ends. CDR3: CASSQGGGLTYNSPLHF. The CDR3 coding sequence is TGTGCCAGCAGCCAAGGCGGGGGACTCACCTATAATTCACCCCTCCACTTT.

The DNA of the CDR3 is TGTGCCAGCAGCCCCGGGGGGAACTCTTACAATGAGCAGTTCTTC. Encoded protein: CASSPGGNSYNEQFF. This chain connects TRBV4-2 to TRBJ2-1; 7 bases line up with TRBD2. This CDR3 region has 15 residues. The V segment lost 4 bases and the J segment 4 bases; nucleotides outside the gene matches: 7. Germline CDR1 is LGHNA and CDR2 is YNFKEQ.

CDR3 region: CASSQGLGQPQHF. CDR3 DNA: TGTGCCAGCAGTCAGGGGCTTGGACAGCCCCAGCATTTT. V usage is TRBV25-1 and J usage is TRBJ1-5; a weak D match, TRBD1 (6 bases). The CDR3 runs to 13 residues. Germline assignment: CDR1 MGHDK and CDR2 SYGVNS. V was shortened by 5 bases and J by 7 bases, with 12 bases between the two germline ends.

The V gene is TRBV12-3 or TRBV12-4, the J gene TRBJ2-7; D not certain. CDR3 size: 13 residues. The V end was cut by 3 bases, the J end by 2 bases, with 8 bases between. In DNA, the CDR3 is TGTGCCAGCAGTTTCCCTAGAACCTACGAGCAGTACGTC. This codes for CASSFPRTYEQYV.

J is TRBJ2-5 and V is TRBV5-1; possible D gene TRBD1, 5 bases. Trimming took 0 bases from V and 5 from J, leaving 17 bases between them. Germline loops: CDR1 SGHRS, CDR2 YFSETQ. There are 16 residues in the CDR3. CDR3 in amino acids: CASSLVRQGGGETQYF. The CDR3 DNA reads TGCGCCAGCAGCTTGGTTCGTCAGGGCGGTGGGGAGACCCAGTACTTC.

With regard to this clone: Other nucleotide sequences in the sample specify the same CDR3. The chain is built from TRBV5-1 and TRBJ2-5; 8 nucleotides align to TRBD1. J gave up 5 bases and V 3 bases, and 3 bases lay outside the gene matches. Per germline, CDR1 SGHRS and CDR2 YFSETQ. CDR3 size: 13 residues. This chain's CDR3 is CASSSSGGETQYF. CDR3 nucleotides: TGCGCCAGCAGCTCCTCAGGGGGCGAGACCCAGTACTTC.

The gene calls are TRBV5-1 and TRBJ2-1; D might be TRBD2 (5 bases). CDR1 is SGHRS, CDR2 YFSETQ, per germline. The V gene lost 4 bases and the J gene lost 5 bases, with 13 bases spanning the gap. This CDR3 region has 14 residues. In nucleotides, the CDR3 is TGCGCCAGCAGCAGAGAGGGAGTCCACAATGAGCAGTTCTTC. As protein: CASSREGVHNEQFF.

The rearrangement links TRBV5-7 to TRBJ2-7, with 9 nucleotides matching TRBD1. TRBV5-7 is an open reading frame whose function is uncertain. The CDR3 consists of 15 residues. V lost 4 bases, J lost 2 bases, and 7 bases stayed unmatched. In nucleotides, the CDR3 is TGTGCCAGCAGCACGCGGACAGGGGAGACCTACGAGCAGTACGTC. Protein sequence: CASSTRTGETYEQYV.

Details on this clone: One end of the junction fails to match germline, which may point to a read error. The rearrangement links TRBV3-1 (or the pseudogene TRBV3-2) to TRBJ1-2; the match to TRBD1 covers 7 bases. There are 12 residues in the CDR3. CDR1 is LGHDT, CDR2 YNNKEL, per germline (reference sequence). The CDR3 spells CASSLDREAFYF. The CDR3 bases are TGTGCCAGCAGTCTCGACAGGGAGGCTTTTTACTTC.

V usage is TRBV28 and J usage is TRBJ1-4, with 11 bases fitting TRBD1. Germline assignment: CDR1 MDHEN and CDR2 SYDVKM. Unmatched junction bases numbered 21, after V lost 7 bases and J lost 8 bases. The CDR3 is 19 residues long. The CDR3 spells CASTPRGGQGVLGLEKLFF. The CDR3 coding sequence is TGTGCCAGCACCCCCAGAGGGGGACAGGGGGTGCTGGGCCTAGAAAAACTGTTTTTT.

This sequence joins TRBV6-2 or TRBV6-3 and TRBJ1-5; the D is unclear. Trimming removed 5 bases at V and 7 bases at J, with 15 bases between. Germline V gene data show CDR1 as MNHEY and CDR2 as SVGEGT. The CDR3 consists of 14 residues. The CDR3 region has the DNA TGTGCCAGCAGTGCTCGGGGTTATGGACAGCCCCAGCATTTT. Protein: CASSARGYGQPQHF.

The V gene is TRBV30, the J gene TRBJ2-1, with 8 bases lining up with TRBD2. Trimming cost V 8 bases and J 7 bases; bases outside gene matches: 16. This CDR3 contains 15 residues. Per germline, CDR1 GTSNPN and CDR2 SVGIG (reference sequence). This chain's CDR3 is CAGRLRAGVFNEQFF. CDR3 in DNA: TGTGCCGGCAGACTGAGAGCGGGAGTTTTTAATGAGCAGTTCTTC.

The V gene is TRBV19, the J gene TRBJ2-1; 8 bases line up with TRBD2. There are 14 residues in the CDR3. Per germline, CDR1 LNHDA and CDR2 SQIVND (reference sequence). J was trimmed by 4 bases and V by 7 bases; bases with no gene match: 6. In nucleotides, the CDR3 is TGTGCCAGTAATAGCGGGACAAGTTACAATGAGCAGTTCTTC. Protein sequence: CASNSGTSYNEQFF.

V usage is TRBV7-2 and J usage is TRBJ1-5; D ambiguous. Trimming took 3 bases from V and 1 from J, leaving 7 bases between them. Per the germline V gene, CDR1 is SGHTA and CDR2 is FQGNSA. The CDR3 length is 14 residues. CDR3 sequence reads: CASSLAESNQPQHF. In nucleotides, the CDR3 is TGTGCCAGCAGCTTGGCAGAAAGCAATCAGCCCCAGCATTTT.

This clone has just a few counts. The V call is TRBV29-1, the J call TRBJ2-2, with 8 positions matching TRBD2. The germline gives CDR1 SQVTM, CDR2 ANQGSEA. This CDR3 spans 16 amino acids. J was trimmed by 4 bases and V by 3 bases; bases with no gene match: 10. The DNA for the CDR3 is TGCAGCGTTGACATAGCGGGGACGGGGAGCACCGGGGAGCTGTTTTTT. It translates to CSVDIAGTGSTGELFF.

The chain couples TRBV27 to TRBJ2-2, with 9 bases that match TRBD1. The CDR3 loop spans 13 amino acids. Germline loops: CDR1 MNHEY, CDR2 SMNVEV (reference sequence). The V and J ends lost 8 bases and 5 bases, in that order; junction bases with no gene match: 3. CDR3 DNA sequence: TGTGCCAGCCGGGACAGGGCGACCGGGGAGCTGTTTTTT. Protein sequence: CASRDRATGELFF.

A single count supports this clone. The V call is TRBV30, the J call TRBJ1-6; no firm D call. The V and J ends lost 0 bases and 8 bases respectively, with 20 bases between them. Germline assignment: CDR1 GTSNPN and CDR2 SVGIG (reference sequence). The CDR3 has 17 amino acids. Here the CDR3 DNA reads TGTGCCTGGAGTGTACTAGTAACCCCCGGTAGGGATTCACCCCTCCACTTT. It is translated as CAWSVLVTPGRDSPLHF.

This chain links TRBV19 with TRBJ1-2; tentatively, D is TRBD1 (5 bases). This CDR3 has 13 amino acids. V was pared by 5 bases and J by 8 bases, with 15 bases between. Germline V gene sequence: CDR1 LNHDA, CDR2 SQIVND (reference sequence). The CDR3 here is CASSVTRDSGYTF. The CDR3, as DNA: TGTGCCAGTAGTGTGACCAGGGATTCGGGCTACACCTTC.

CDR3 sequence reads: CASRGGLARETQYF. Here the CDR3 DNA reads TGTGCCAGCAGGGGCGGACTAGCGAGGGAGACCCAGTACTTC. This chain uses TRBV11-1 with TRBJ2-5; 9 bases match TRBD2. J was trimmed by 5 bases and V by 6 bases; bases with no gene match: 7. Germline V CDR1 and CDR2: SGHAT, FQDESV (reference sequence). CDR3 size: 14 residues.

This chain uses TRBV14 with TRBJ1-2; D is possibly TRBD1 (5 bases). V lost 4 bases, J lost 8 bases, and 11 bases lay in between. This CDR3 comprises 12 residues. Germline V gene sequence: CDR1 SGHDN, CDR2 FVKESK. In DNA, the CDR3 is TGTGCCAGCAGCCGGGGCCGTTTGGGCTACACCTTC. Translated: CASSRGRLGYTF.

This clone was seen just once. The gene calls are TRBV5-1 and TRBJ2-3; D might be TRBD2 (6 bases). Looked up from germline, CDR1 is SGHRS and CDR2 is YFSETQ. CDR3 length: 15 residues. With 0 bases removed from V and 1 base from J, the gap between germline ends came to 9 bases. The CDR3 here is CASSLEPSGTDTQYF. CDR3 sequence (DNA): TGCGCCAGCAGCTTGGAGCCTAGCGGCACAGATACGCAGTATTTT.

The genes are TRBV7-3 and TRBJ2-1, with TRBD1 matching over 8 bases. V gave up 3 bases and J gave up 9 bases; unmatched junction bases: 1. Germline V gene data show CDR1 as SGHTA and CDR2 as FQGTGA. The CDR3 consists of 12 residues. The CDR3 region is CASSFDRGEQFF. CDR3 nucleotides: TGTGCCAGCAGCTTTGACAGGGGTGAGCAGTTCTTC.

The chain links TRBV5-1 to TRBJ1-1; D is unresolved. This CDR3 has 14 residues. Germline-derived CDR1 and CDR2 are SGHRS and YFSETQ. V was pared by 0 bases and J by 0 bases, with 6 bases between. This CDR3 is CASSLGLMNTEAFF. In nucleotides, the CDR3 is TGCGCCAGCAGCTTGGGGCTTATGAACACTGAAGCTTTCTTT.

The V and J genes are TRBV28 and TRBJ2-5, with D unclear. V lost 5 bases and J 7 bases, leaving 17 bases between the germline ends. This CDR3 comprises 14 residues. Germline V CDR1 and CDR2: MDHEN, SYDVKM. The CDR3 DNA follows: TGTGCCAGCAGTCCACTCTTATCTTTGTGGACCCAGTACTTC. Translated, it gives CASSPLLSLWTQYF. The whole variable domain, filled in from reference TRBV28 and TRBJ2-5, reads DVKVTQSSRYLVKRTGEKVFLECVQDMDHENMFWYRQDPGLGLRLIYFSYDVKMKEKGDIPEGYSVSREKKERFSLILESASTNQTSMYLCASSPLLSLWTQYFGPGTRLLVL.